The TCR beta chain under discussion was sequenced for a study of T-cell reconstitution after alpha-beta-depleted transplantation in children. TCRbeta library preparation incorporated unique molecular identifiers. TCRdb re-analysed the PCR reads in MiXCR, keeping a single row per CDR3 protein. Among about 490,000 distinct CDR3 sequences, over 9.5% were seen once, and the ten largest hold 2%. CDR1 is SGHRS, CDR2 YFSETQ, per germline. This CDR3 is 15 amino acids long. With 2 bases clipped from V and 2 bases from J, the junction kept 2 bases outside the gene matches. This clonotype showed up many times. The TCR was taken from a child younger than 10 with inherited bone marrow failure, due to receive a stem cell transplant. This chain uses TRBV5-1 with TRBJ2-7; 12 bases map to TRBD1. The input for sequencing was PBMCs, taken before TCRalphabeta/CD19-depleted stem cell transplant. The CDR3 bases are TGCGCCAGCAGCTTTGGGACAGGGGGCGCCTACGAGCAGTACTTC. Translated, it gives CASSFGTGGAYEQYF.